The 27 T cell receptor beta chains reported below all come from one sample, sequenced in a study of shared clonotypes between healthy human individuals. TCRdb's table, derived via immunoSEQ multiplex PCR, lists solely in-frame clones and lacks some. This sample carries about 1 million clones, approximately 70% of them seen once, and the ten largest clones take about 1.5%. Sequencing was performed on memory CD4+ T cells sorted from blood. The subset denotes: CD45RA-negative fraction. The origin of the receptors is a man aged 18 to 30 in good health.

This chain connects TRBV19 to TRBJ2-4, with 14 bases matching TRBD2. V gave up 4 bases and J gave up 11 bases; unmatched junction bases: 10. The CDR3 is 16 residues long. Germline V gene sequence: CDR1 LNHDA, CDR2 SQIVND (reference sequence). CDR3: CASSTIGLAGGTVQYF. The CDR3 coding sequence is TGTGCCAGTAGTACCATCGGACTAGCGGGAGGTACCGTTCAGTACTTC.

The chain couples TRBV6-5 to TRBJ1-1; a possible D gene is TRBD1 (6 bases). Trimming pared 5 bases from V and 2 bases from J, leaving 12 bases between. The germline V gene has CDR1 MNHEY and CDR2 SVGAGI. CDR3 length: 14 amino acids. The CDR3 nucleotides are TGTGCCAGCAGTCGGGACATCGGAAACACTGAAGCTTTCTTT. It codes for CASSRDIGNTEAFF.

V gene TRBV27 combines with J gene TRBJ2-7, with D possibly TRBD2 on 7 matching bases. The V end lost 0 bases, the J end lost 2 bases, and 14 bases lay between the germline ends. CDR1 is MNHEY, CDR2 SMNVEV, per germline (reference sequence). The CDR3 runs to 16 residues. CDR3 loop: CASSLSWGGLAYEQYF. The CDR3 DNA reads as TGTGCCAGCAGTTTATCATGGGGGGGGCTGGCCTACGAGCAGTACTTC.

The DNA of the CDR3 is TGTGCCAGCAGCTCCGGGACAGGGTGGGGGCAGTACTTC. As protein: CASSSGTGWGQYF. The V and J genes are TRBV7-9 and TRBJ2-7; 9 nucleotides line up with TRBD1. V shed 4 bases, J shed 9 bases, and the junction held 7 bases outside the gene matches. CDR3 size: 13 residues. Looked up from germline, CDR1 is SEHNR and CDR2 is FQNEAQ (reference sequence).

The V call is TRBV11-3, the J call TRBJ2-1, with D perhaps matching TRBD2 (5 bases). CDR1 is SGHNT and CDR2 is YENEEA in the germline V gene. There are 14 residues in the CDR3. V was shortened by 2 bases and J by 4 bases, with 9 bases between the two germline ends. CDR3 in amino acids: CASSLNRGYNEQFF. In nucleotides, the CDR3 is TGTGCCAGCAGCTTAAATCGGGGATACAATGAGCAGTTCTTC.

The V gene is TRBV6-6, the J gene TRBJ1-1; a possible D gene is TRBD1 (5 bases). CDR3 length: 16 residues. Germline CDR1 is MNHNY and CDR2 is SVGAGI (reference sequence). The ends were cut back, 4 bases at V and 4 bases at J, with 19 bases in the middle. CDR3 amino acids: CASSSTGGLWSTEAFF. As DNA, the CDR3 is TGTGCCAGCAGTTCGACTGGGGGTCTTTGGAGCACTGAAGCTTTCTTT.

The chain uses TRBV7-2 and TRBJ2-7, with D uncertain. V lost 5 bases to trimming and J lost 0 bases, with 5 bases between them. The length of the CDR3 is 12 residues. Germline loops: CDR1 SGHTA, CDR2 FQGNSA. The CDR3 region is CASSHSSYEQYF. CDR3 nucleotides: TGTGCCAGCAGCCACAGCTCCTACGAGCAGTACTTC.

DNA of the CDR3: TGTGCCAGCAGACCTAAACAGGGGGCGAACACCGGGGAGCTGTTTTTT. Protein: CASRPKQGANTGELFF. The chain combines TRBV28 with TRBJ2-2, with 8 bases lining up with TRBD1. CDR3 size: 16 residues. From germline, CDR1 is MDHEN and CDR2 SYDVKM. J gave up 0 bases and V 6 bases, and 6 bases lay outside the gene matches.

CDR3 DNA: TGTGCCAGCAGCTTGACCGCGGGAGAAATATGGAACACGCAGTATTTT. The encoded protein is CASSLTAGEIWNTQYF. The genes are TRBV5-6 and TRBJ2-3; 7 bases are a match to TRBD2. Looked up from germline, CDR1 is SGHDT and CDR2 is YYEEEE. J lost 9 bases, V lost 1 base, and 14 bases had no gene match. CDR3 length: 16 amino acids. Looking up the rest from reference TRBV5-6 and TRBJ2-3 gives the full variable domain: DAGVTQSPTHLIKTRGQQVTLRCSPKSGHDTVSWYQQALGQGPQFIFQYYEEEERQRGNFPDRFSGHQFPNYSSELNVNALLLGDSALYLCASSLTAGEIWNTQYFGPGTRLTVL.

This chain links TRBV11-2 with TRBJ2-5, with TRBD1 matching 12 bases. V dropped 4 bases and J dropped 5; count of bases not matched to a gene: 14. The germline V gene encodes CDR1 SGHAT and CDR2 FQNNGV. This CDR3 region has 18 residues. The CDR3 is CASSYNRDRGPPKETQYF. The CDR3 DNA follows: TGTGCCAGCAGCTATAATAGGGACAGGGGGCCACCCAAGGAGACCCAGTACTTC.

This chain uses TRBV7-2 with TRBJ2-5, with 9 bases that match TRBD1. The junction had 7 bases not matched to a gene; V was cut back by 6 bases and J by 5 bases. The CDR3 spans 14 residues. CDR1 and CDR2 from the germline V gene are SGHTA and FQGNSA. The CDR3 DNA follows: TGTGCCAGCAGAGCAGGGACAGGGTGGGAGACCCAGTACTTC. It specifies CASRAGTGWETQYF.

The rearrangement links TRBV11-2 to TRBJ2-4, with D perhaps TRBD1 (5 bases). The V gene lost 5 bases and the J gene lost 9 bases, with 17 bases spanning the gap. The CDR3 totals 14 residues. Per germline, CDR1 SGHAT and CDR2 FQNNGV. The CDR3 DNA follows: TGTGCCAGCAGCCCGGACACTACCTCTGGCATTCAGTACTTC. Its translation: CASSPDTTSGIQYF.

With respect to this clone: At the DNA level, this CDR3 is encoded by other sequences in the same sample as well. The chain uses TRBV19 and TRBJ2-7; tentative D call: TRBD2 (5 bases). The CDR3 contains 13 residues. CDR1 LNHDA and CDR2 SQIVND come from the germline V gene (reference sequence). V lost 3 bases, J lost 3 bases, and 9 bases lay in between. For the CDR3, the DNA is TGTGCCAGTAGTATGAGAGGAGGCTACGAGCAGTACTTC. Translated, it gives CASSMRGGYEQYF.

The chain carries TRBV6-5 and TRBJ2-7, with D tentatively TRBD1 or TRBD2 (5 bases each). This CDR3 comprises 12 residues. Germline V CDR1 and CDR2: MNHEY, SVGAGI. V was trimmed by 6 bases and J by 6 bases, leaving 12 bases between them. The CDR3 region has the DNA TGTGCCAGCAGCCAAGAGGGGAGCGAGCAGTACTTC. Translated, it gives CASSQEGSEQYF.

About this clone itself: Other DNA sequences in this sample translate to the same CDR3. The V and J genes are TRBV5-1 and TRBJ2-3; the D gene is possibly TRBD2 (6 bases). The CDR3 has 16 amino acids. The V end was cut by 0 bases, the J end by 0 bases, with 11 bases between. Looked up from germline, CDR1 is SGHRS and CDR2 is YFSETQ. This CDR3 reads CASSLAAGPSTDTQYF. CDR3 nucleotides: TGCGCCAGCAGCTTGGCCGCGGGACCTAGCACAGATACGCAGTATTTT.

This chain links TRBV5-1 with TRBJ2-1; the D gene is possibly TRBD2 (5 bases). Germline loops: CDR1 SGHRS, CDR2 YFSETQ. The CDR3 runs to 15 residues. V shed 4 bases and J shed 6 bases, with 17 bases lying between them. The CDR3 spells CASSRDRIQGNEQFF. CDR3 bases: TGCGCCAGCAGCCGGGATAGGATACAAGGCAATGAGCAGTTCTTC. Drawing the rest from reference TRBV5-1 and TRBJ2-1, the complete variable domain is KAGVTQTPRYLIKTRGQQVTLSCSPISGHRSVSWYQQTPGQGLQFLFEYFSETQRNKGNFPGRFSGRQFSNSRSEMNVSTLELGDSALYLCASSRDRIQGNEQFFGPGTRLTVL.

This rearrangement joins TRBV5-1 to TRBJ2-7; D gene unclear. The V gene's germline CDR1 is SGHRS and CDR2 YFSETQ. V lost 4 bases and J 3 bases, leaving 14 bases between the germline ends. The CDR3 sequence is 14 residues long. The CDR3: CASSQITNSYEQYF. CDR3 bases: TGCGCCAGCAGCCAAATCACCAACAGCTACGAGCAGTACTTC.

This clone appeared once. The V call is TRBV28, the J call TRBJ2-7, with 13 bases identical to TRBD2. The CDR3 runs 17 residues. V lost 2 bases and J lost 4; bases outside the gene matches: 8. Germline CDR1 reads MDHEN; CDR2 reads SYDVKM. CDR3 loop: CASSLRKTSGGWYEQYF. The CDR3, as DNA: TGTGCCAGCAGTTTACGAAAGACTAGCGGGGGGTGGTACGAGCAGTACTTC.

The chain couples TRBV5-1 to TRBJ1-2, with D tentatively TRBD1 (6 bases). Germline CDR1 SGHRS, CDR2 YFSETQ. The CDR3 contains 12 residues. V was clipped by 0 bases and J by 10 bases, with 10 bases between them. The CDR3 DNA reads as TGCGCCAGCAGCTTGGACAGGGCCCCCTACACCTTC. It encodes CASSLDRAPYTF.

Details on this clone: Other DNA sequences of this sample code for an identical CDR3. The gene calls are TRBV7-2 and TRBJ2-2; D remains ambiguous. Germline values: CDR1 SGHTA, CDR2 FQGNSA. The CDR3 runs 14 residues. V shed 2 bases and J shed 1 base, with 5 bases lying between them. This CDR3 reads CASSLSGNTGELFF. CDR3 in DNA: TGTGCCAGCAGCTTATCCGGGAACACCGGGGAGCTGTTTTTT.

The chain links TRBV11-2 to TRBJ2-1; D possibly corresponds to TRBD2 (5 bases). CDR1 SGHAT and CDR2 FQNNGV come from the germline V gene. This CDR3 is 13 amino acids long. V dropped 2 bases and J dropped 9 bases, with 11 bases sitting between them. CDR3 nucleotides: TGTGCCAGCAGCTTATTGAGGGTTTCTGAGCAGTTCTTC. It is translated as CASSLLRVSEQFF.

The rearrangement joins TRBV28 to TRBJ2-1, with 8 nucleotides matching TRBD2. Germline V gives CDR1 MDHEN, CDR2 SYDVKM. The CDR3 contains 13 residues. Germline trimming cut 2 bases from V and 8 bases from J; bases unmatched to any gene: 2. CDR3 loop: CASSLKRGYEQFF. DNA of the CDR3: TGTGCCAGCAGTTTAAAGCGGGGGTATGAGCAGTTCTTC.

This clone appeared many times. The chain couples TRBV5-1 to TRBJ2-2; 8 positions agree with TRBD1. Unmatched junction bases numbered 6, after V lost 2 bases and J lost 3 bases. The CDR3 is made up of 16 amino acids. Germline V gene sequence: CDR1 SGHRS, CDR2 YFSETQ. The CDR3 sequence is CASSFQGAPDTGELFF. The CDR3 DNA reads TGCGCCAGCAGCTTCCAGGGGGCGCCGGACACCGGGGAGCTGTTTTTT.

The chain joins TRBV7-9 to TRBJ2-3; D tentatively fits TRBD1 or TRBD2 (7 bases each). Germline loops: CDR1 SEHNR, CDR2 FQNEAQ (reference sequence). The ends were cut back, 4 bases at V and 3 bases at J, with 17 bases in the middle. The CDR3 has 16 amino acids. This CDR3 reads CASSWIRQGGTDTQYF. In DNA form, the CDR3 reads TGTGCCAGCAGCTGGATAAGACAGGGAGGGACAGATACGCAGTATTTT.

The gene calls are TRBV7-8 and TRBJ1-4; tentative D call: TRBD1 (5 bases). V lost 1 base to trimming and J lost 2 bases, with 14 bases between them. Germline CDR1 reads SGHVS; CDR2 reads FQNEAQ. The CDR3 extends over 17 amino acids. CDR3: CASSLVGGRATNEKLFF. CDR3 bases: TGTGCCAGCAGCTTAGTGGGGGGAAGGGCTACTAATGAAAAACTGTTTTTT.

The chain joins TRBV30 to TRBJ2-2, with TRBD1 matching over 7 bases. Trimming removed 3 bases from V and 2 bases from J; junction bases left unmatched: 3. This CDR3 region has 14 residues. Germline CDR1 GTSNPN, CDR2 SVGIG (reference sequence). This CDR3 is CAWRRGRNTGELFF. The CDR3 DNA reads TGTGCCTGGAGGAGGGGGCGTAACACCGGGGAGCTGTTTTTT.

The chain recombines TRBV7-9 with TRBJ1-2; D uncertain. Deletions cut 5 bases from V and 1 base from J, with 5 bases between. Germline CDR1 SEHNR, CDR2 FQNEAQ (reference sequence). This CDR3 is built from 12 residues. In nucleotides, the CDR3 is TGTGCCAGCAGCCCGATTAACTATGGCTACACCTTC. The encoded protein is CASSPINYGYTF.